The count of the clone carrying this TCR beta chain is one. Libraries were prepared by immunoSEQ multiplex PCR; TCRdb keeps only in-frame clonotypes and omits some of them. The sample carries about 25,000 clones, about 62% recorded once. The CDR3 is 15 residues long. V was clipped by 3 bases and J by 1 base; unmatched bases: 6. The germline V gene has CDR1 MNHNS and CDR2 SASEGT. The data are from a study of radiation and T cells in renal cell carcinoma. As to treatment: treatment-naive control, cytoreductive nephrectomy. The genes are TRBV6-1 and TRBJ2-7, with 7 positions matching TRBD1. This specimen was tumor tissue, taken from a patient whose treatment was nephrectomy without radiotherapy. This receptor was taken from a man aged 40-49 years with renal cell carcinoma. The CDR3 loop is CASSDPPGQSYEQYF. The CDR3 DNA reads as TGTGCCAGCAGTGACCCCCCGGGACAGTCCTACGAGCAGTACTTC.